The next 20 T cell receptor beta chains were all read from a single sample in a study of T cells after yellow fever vaccination. TCRdb reprocessed the 5' RACE reads via MiXCR and lists one record per CDR3 protein. The table records a few hundred thousand distinct CDR3 sequences, 6.2% of them present only once. Sequenced here: PBMCs, sampled 5 days after the yellow fever booster vaccination. Source of these receptors: a man aged 25-45 years who received the YFV17D yellow fever vaccine.

This clonotype has a count of ten or more. CDR3 coding DNA: TGTGCCAGCGCTAGCGGGATCTTATCTTGGGCCTACAATGAGCAGTTCTTC. This codes for CASASGILSWAYNEQFF. The chain uses TRBV12-3 or TRBV12-4 and TRBJ2-1; 9 bases match TRBD2. J was trimmed by 2 bases and V by 8 bases; bases with no gene match: 13. CDR3 length: 17 amino acids.

As concerns this clonotype: Its ends do not fully match the called genes, so a read error is possible. V usage is TRBV20-1 and J usage is TRBJ2-5, with D uncertain. Germline V gene lookup returns CDR1 DFQATT and CDR2 SNEGSKA (reference sequence). This CDR3 spans 15 amino acids. The CDR3 reads CSAPPEDGNQETQYF. CDR3 sequence (DNA): TGCAGTGCTCCACCAGAGGACGGAAACCAAGAGACCCAGTACTTT.

This clonotype was recorded a few times. The gene calls are TRBV19 and TRBJ2-5; TRBD2 matches at 8 bases. Germline-derived CDR1 and CDR2 are LNHDA and SQIVND (reference sequence). The CDR3 is 16 amino acids. Losses at the gene ends were 4 bases for V and 3 bases for J; bases not matched to a gene: 10. CDR3 residues: CASSRPGLGLKETQYF. In nucleotides, the CDR3 is TGTGCCAGTAGTAGACCGGGACTAGGGCTTAAAGAGACCCAGTACTTC.

V is TRBV13 and J is TRBJ1-2; no firm D call. There are 16 residues in the CDR3. V lost 5 bases and J 8 bases, leaving 24 bases between the germline ends. Germline lookup yields CDR1 PRHDT and CDR2 FYEKMQ (reference sequence). As DNA, the CDR3 is TGTGCCAGCAGCCCCATGTCCCAGGCGACTCCTCGAGGCTACACCTTC. It yields the protein CASSPMSQATPRGYTF.

Only a few counts were recorded for this clonotype. The chain carries TRBV7-2 and TRBJ1-2; a possible D gene is TRBD1 (5 bases). The CDR3 extends over 14 amino acids. Germline V gene sequence: CDR1 SGHTA, CDR2 FQGNSA. V lost 4 bases to trimming and J lost 4 bases, with 13 bases between them. CDR3: CASSSPGRRYGYTF. The CDR3 nucleotides are TGTGCCAGCAGCTCACCGGGACGGCGCTATGGCTACACCTTC.

This clonotype has a count of ten or more. V usage is TRBV12-3 or TRBV12-4 and J usage is TRBJ1-4; D not resolved. V was clipped by 5 bases and J by 7 bases, with 11 bases between them. The CDR3 covers 13 residues. The DNA for the CDR3 is TGTGCCAGCAGTCAGTGGCGGGGTGAAAAACTGTTTTTT. Its translation is CASSQWRGEKLFF.

Ten or more counts support this clonotype. The J gene is TRBJ2-2, the V gene TRBV5-1; 11 bases agree with TRBD2. The V segment lost 0 bases and the J segment 4 bases; nucleotides outside the gene matches: 2. The CDR3 extends over 16 amino acids. CDR1 SGHRS and CDR2 YFSETQ come from the germline V gene. CDR3 nucleotide sequence: TGCGCCAGCAGCTTGGCGACTAGCGGGACCACCGGGGAGCTGTTTTTT. Its translation: CASSLATSGTTGELFF.

V and J are TRBV7-6 and TRBJ2-3; unclear D gene. The CDR3 consists of 17 residues. Germline V gene data show CDR1 as SGHVS and CDR2 as FNYEAQ. Trimming stripped 6 bases from V and 3 bases from J, with 22 bases between. The chain's CDR3 is CASSSGPRGVSTDTQYF. In DNA, the CDR3 is TGTGCCAGCAGTTCAGGCCCTCGAGGCGTTAGTACAGATACGCAGTATTTT.

This clonotype was found a few times. The genes are TRBV7-2 and TRBJ1-3; D call uncertain. The V end lost 4 bases, the J end lost 0 bases, and 13 bases lay between the germline ends. The germline gives CDR1 SGHTA, CDR2 FQGNSA. The CDR3 spans 16 residues. This CDR3 is CASSSSRLRSGNTIYF. The CDR3 nucleotides are TGTGCCAGCAGCTCGTCACGACTCCGCTCTGGAAACACCATATATTTT.

At least ten counts were recorded for this clonotype. The chain employs TRBV20-1 and TRBJ2-1; 8 bases match TRBD2. J gave up 8 bases and V 2 bases, and 14 bases lay outside the gene matches. Germline CDR1 and CDR2: DFQATT and SNEGSKA (reference sequence). There are 16 residues in the CDR3. This CDR3 is CSARSFSGNKGDEQFF. CDR3 nucleotide sequence: TGCAGTGCTAGATCATTTAGCGGGAATAAGGGGGATGAGCAGTTCTTC.

This chain links TRBV7-6 with TRBJ2-1; 10 positions agree with TRBD2. The CDR3 extends over 15 amino acids. Germline CDR1 and CDR2: SGHVS and FNYEAQ. With V trimmed by 1 base and J by 8 bases, 5 bases remained unmatched. The DNA of the CDR3 is TGTGCCAGCAGCTTAGGAATGCTAGCGGGAGATGAGCAGTTCTTC. Amino acids: CASSLGMLAGDEQFF.

This clonotype was counted ten times or more. The V call is TRBV4-3, the J call TRBJ2-2; 8 bases match TRBD2. The CDR3 totals 14 residues. Germline trimming cut 4 bases from V and 5 bases from J; bases unmatched to any gene: 3. Germline-derived CDR1 and CDR2 are LGHNA and YSLEER. The CDR3 nucleotides are TGCGCCAGCAGCCTCGGGACTAGTACCGGGGAGCTGTTTTTT. Translating it yields CASSLGTSTGELFF.

This clonotype was detected a few times. Mismatch with germline at one junction end may stem from a read error. The chain joins TRBV13 to TRBJ2-6; D remains ambiguous. Germline CDR1 is PRHDT and CDR2 is FYEKMQ (reference sequence). This CDR3 is 17 amino acids long. In DNA, the CDR3 is TGTGCCAGCAGCTTAGAGGCAGCCCTCTCTGCGGCCAACGTCCTGACTTTC. It yields the protein CASSLEAALSAANVLTF.

The chain has TRBV2 and TRBJ2-6, with 7 nucleotides matching TRBD2. The CDR3 consists of 18 residues. V shed 6 bases and J 0 bases; nucleotides not matched to a gene: 11. The germline V gene has CDR1 SNHLY and CDR2 FYNNEI. The CDR3 DNA sequence: TGTGCCAGCAGGCTCGGGGGGACGATTGTCTCTGGGGCCAACGTCCTGACTTTC. Residues: CASRLGGTIVSGANVLTF.

This clonotype showed up just a few times. The chain joins TRBV11-2 to TRBJ2-7; D call uncertain. There are 14 residues in the CDR3. V lost 2 bases to trimming and J lost 2 bases, with 10 bases between them. CDR1 is SGHAT, CDR2 FQNNGV, per germline. CDR3 coding DNA: TGTGCCAGCAGCTTATCCGACACGGCCTACGAGCAGTACTTC. As protein: CASSLSDTAYEQYF. Drawing the rest from reference TRBV11-2 and TRBJ2-7, the complete variable domain is EAGVAQSPRYKIIEKRQSVAFWCNPISGHATLYWYQQILGQGPKLLIQFQNNGVVDDSQLPKDRFSAERLKGVDSTLKIQPAKLEDSAVYLCASSLSDTAYEQYFGPGTRLTVT.

The V call is TRBV27, the J call TRBJ2-5; 8 nucleotides agree with TRBD1. The V and J ends lost 5 bases and 5 bases, in that order; junction bases with no gene match: 7. CDR1 is MNHEY and CDR2 is SMNVEV in the germline V gene (reference sequence). This CDR3 contains 14 residues. The CDR3 region is CASSPNWDRETQYF. For the CDR3, the DNA is TGTGCCAGCAGTCCAAACTGGGACAGGGAGACCCAGTACTTC.

This clonotype was observed a handful of times. The V and J genes are TRBV30 and TRBJ1-1; D uncertain. V was cut by 2 bases and J by 8 bases, with 9 bases left in between. CDR1 is GTSNPN, CDR2 SVGIG, per germline (reference sequence). The CDR3 contains 11 residues. The CDR3 sequence: CAWSWRGEAFF. The CDR3 DNA follows: TGTGCCTGGAGTTGGAGAGGGGAAGCTTTCTTT.

At least ten counts were recorded for this clonotype. V and J are TRBV12-3 or TRBV12-4 and TRBJ2-1, with D perhaps TRBD2 (5 bases). The CDR3 length is 13 residues. Trimming took 0 bases from V and 6 from J, leaving 6 bases between them. This CDR3 is CASSLASVNEQFF. CDR3 bases: TGTGCCAGCAGTTTAGCTAGCGTCAATGAGCAGTTCTTC.

The chain has TRBV21-1 and TRBJ2-3; no DNA check was done on the table's D call, TRBD2. TRBV21-1 is a listed pseudogene. The length of the CDR3 is 16 residues. In DNA form, the CDR3 reads TGTGCCAGCAGCACCCGACTAGCGGGAAGGGGGGATACGCAGTATTTT. As protein: CASSTRLAGRGDTQYF.

This clonotype was seen a few times. This sequence joins TRBV5-1 and TRBJ2-6; unclear D gene. CDR3 size: 16 residues. Trimming pared 0 bases from V and 0 bases from J, leaving 7 bases between. CDR1 SGHRS and CDR2 YFSETQ come from the germline V gene. CDR3 coding DNA: TGCGCCAGCAGCTTGGGGACGGTCTCTGGGGCCAACGTCCTGACTTTC. Encoded protein: CASSLGTVSGANVLTF. Full variable domain (missing parts from reference TRBV5-1 and TRBJ2-6): KAGVTQTPRYLIKTRGQQVTLSCSPISGHRSVSWYQQTPGQGLQFLFEYFSETQRNKGNFPGRFSGRQFSNSRSEMNVSTLELGDSALYLCASSLGTVSGANVLTFGAGSRLTVL.